This entry features one T cell receptor beta chain sequence. Its specific antigen is unknown. The input lacks base qualities; no much larger clone sits a single base away. The sample originates from a study of blood T cell repertoires in COVID-19 (dated by TCRdb to 2020 to 2021). Some background on the complete study: Samples from collaborators originated in the United States, Italy and Spain and spanned both the acute and convalescent phases of COVID-19. The material from the prospective study consisted of cDNA or gDNA derived from T cells, B-cell-depleted T cells, or PBMCs. Deeply sampled blood TCRbeta repertoires from subjects exposed to, actively infected with, or recovered from COVID-19 were included in the dataset. A freely available public database, intended as a resource for researchers studying the immune response to SARS-CoV-2, is where the repertoires were released. The samples were drawn from the first 160 participants of the ongoing ImmuneRACE study and from over a thousand subjects provided by 6 global collaborators. A de-identified subject ID, COVID-19 status, age in years and sex were almost always included in the sample metadata. Where HLA class I and class II types were available, the types were taken from metadata supplied by the sample provider, not from assay-based typing.

CDR1 and CDR2, per the germline V gene, are ENHRY and SYGVKD. Between the V and J ends, shortened by 8 bases and 2 bases respectively, the junction contains 11 bases. The CDR3 numbers 13 residues from cysteine through phenylalanine. The CDR3 DNA has 39 bases and is translated from base 1. The paper's findings and limits, for the study overall: Clinical and demographic metadata were provided uncurated, with the amount varying by source and participant.

The immunoSEQ Assay, a bias-controlled multiplex PCR, was used to amplify TCRbeta CDR3 regions from genomic DNA. Turning to the authors' computational methods: The number of nucleated cells in each sample was estimated from the amplification of reference gene primers within the assay. Sequence reads were collapsed and filtered to measure the absolute abundance of every unique TCRbeta CDR3 rearrangement. For each sample, productive Simpson clonality was calculated as the square root of Simpson's diversity index over productive rearrangements. In TCRdb, the immuneACCESS table is reduced to in-frame sequences with V and J assigned. These tables do not hold every clone; where another copy was compared, an unresolved V gene accounts for under half, and the others remain unexplained. V and J calls and clone size are as listed in that table; D and trimming were resolved from the DNA. In this sample the table shows around 40,000 clones, around nine tenths of which occur a single time. Less than 5% of the sample belongs to the ten largest clones.

In Seattle, one collaborating source enrolled patients while the infection was active and tracked those patients longitudinally over the course of disease. The collaborating institutions used their own protocols to collect whole blood in K2EDTA tubes. For TCRbeta analysis, collaborator samples were shipped as frozen whole blood, as isolated PBMCs, or as DNA extracted from either sample type. The rearrangement combines TRBV10-3 with TRBJ2-3; a tentative D call is TRBD2 (6 bases match). The receptor's source is a man in his forties or fifties with COVID-19, enrolled during active disease. Material for sequencing was peripheral blood. At the DNA level, the sequence is TGTGCCATCGTAGCGGAGAACACAGATACGCAGTATTTT. Translated, this gives CAIVAENTDTQYF.